These 17 T cell receptor beta chains originate from one sample sequenced in a study of OX40 agonist ivuxolimab in advanced cancers. TCRdb keeps only in-frame clones here, not all; method: immunoSEQ multiplex PCR. The table includes tens of thousands of clones, around four fifths detected once. Sequences were derived from CD4+ or CD8+ T cells sorted from blood, sampled in a trial of the OX40 agonist ivuxolimab. Receptor source: an adult with an advanced solid tumor such as melanoma, head and neck, liver or kidney cancer.

The rearrangement joins TRBV28 to TRBJ2-7; possible D gene TRBD2, 5 bases. Between the trimmed V and J ends, which lost 3 bases and 7 bases, there was a span of 16 bases. Germline V CDR1 and CDR2: MDHEN, SYDVKM. The length of the CDR3 is 14 residues. CDR3 bases: TGTGCCAGCAGTTTTTTGGGAGTGGGAAGGGAGCAGTACTTC. Translating it yields CASSFLGVGREQYF.

The rearrangement links TRBV7-3 to TRBJ2-5; weak D call: TRBD1 (6 bases). The germline V gene has CDR1 SGHTA and CDR2 FQGTGA. The CDR3 is made up of 13 amino acids. V lost 5 bases and J lost 12, with 19 bases in between. This CDR3 reads CASSPDSLAPKYF. In DNA, the CDR3 is TGTGCCAGCAGCCCGGACAGCCTGGCGCCCAAGTACTTC.

The chain couples TRBV7-3 to TRBJ1-5; no clear D gene. Germline V CDR1 and CDR2: SGHTA, FQGTGA. The CDR3 covers 13 residues. Trimming took 2 bases from V and 4 from J, leaving 6 bases between them. The CDR3 loop reads CASSLGPNQPQHF. CDR3 nucleotide sequence: TGTGCCAGCAGCTTAGGTCCAAATCAGCCCCAGCATTTT.

This clone was seen a single time. V usage is TRBV18 and J usage is TRBJ2-1; 8 bases are a match to TRBD1. Germline values: CDR1 KGHSH, CDR2 LQKENI. V dropped 5 bases and J dropped 2; count of bases not matched to a gene: 2. The CDR3 covers 14 residues. This chain's CDR3 is CASSSGQAYNEQFF. DNA of the CDR3: TGTGCCAGCTCATCGGGACAGGCCTACAATGAGCAGTTCTTC.

This chain connects TRBV11-2 to TRBJ1-2, with D perhaps TRBD1 (5 bases). Germline V gene data show CDR1 as SGHAT and CDR2 as FQNNGV. This CDR3 contains 13 residues. The V end lost 0 bases, the J end lost 8 bases, and 10 bases lay between the germline ends. CDR3 sequence reads: CASSLEPRGGYTF. The CDR3 nucleotides are TGTGCCAGCAGCTTAGAACCCCGGGGCGGCTACACCTTC.

This clone has just a few counts. This chain connects TRBV5-4 to TRBJ2-5, with 9 bases that match TRBD2. CDR3 length equals 16 residues. Germline lookup yields CDR1 SGHNT and CDR2 YYREEE (reference sequence). V trimming: 4 bases; J trimming: 5 bases; junction bases outside the gene matches: 12. The CDR3 DNA follows: TGTGCCAGCAGCCCCTCGAGCGGGGGGTTGTTGGAGACCCAGTACTTC. Translation: CASSPSSGGLLETQYF.

J is TRBJ1-5 and V is TRBV6-5; unclear D gene. Looked up from germline, CDR1 is MNHEY and CDR2 is SVGAGI. CDR3 length: 14 residues. Between the trimmed V and J ends, which lost 5 bases and 1 base, there was a span of 9 bases. For the CDR3, the DNA is TGTGCCAGCAGTCGAGACGGGAGCAATCAGCCCCAGCATTTT. Translated, it gives CASSRDGSNQPQHF.

The V and J genes are TRBV7-6 and TRBJ1-2, with a tentative D call TRBD1 (6 bases). The V end was cut by 1 base, the J end by 6 bases, with 6 bases between. The CDR3 has 12 residues. Germline CDR1 and CDR2: SGHVS and FNYEAQ. CDR3 protein: CASSLGTDGYTF. The CDR3 DNA reads TGTGCCAGCAGCTTAGGGACAGATGGCTACACCTTC.

The rearrangement joins TRBV27 to TRBJ2-5; 10 bases line up with TRBD2. The germline gives CDR1 MNHEY, CDR2 SMNVEV (reference sequence). The CDR3 sequence is 14 residues long. Germline trimming cut 4 bases from V and 9 bases from J; bases unmatched to any gene: 8. CDR3 coding DNA: TGTGCCAGCAGTTCGACTAGCGGGCTAGGGCCCCAGTACTTC. The encoded protein is CASSSTSGLGPQYF.

The rearrangement links TRBV28 to TRBJ2-7; D is perhaps TRBD2 (5 bases). CDR3 size: 14 residues. V lost 3 bases, J lost 4 bases, and 13 bases lay in between. The germline V gene has CDR1 MDHEN and CDR2 SYDVKM. CDR3 region: CASSLGVPPYEQYF. In DNA, the CDR3 is TGTGCCAGCAGTTTGGGAGTACCCCCTTACGAGCAGTACTTC.

J is TRBJ1-4 and V is TRBV7-2, with D unclear. CDR1 is SGHTA, CDR2 FQGNSA, per germline. V was cut by 1 base and J by 5 bases, with 8 bases left in between. This CDR3 is built from 14 residues. CDR3 nucleotide sequence: TGTGCCAGCAGCTTAGGTCTGACCAATGAAAAACTGTTTTTT. This translates into CASSLGLTNEKLFF.

The J gene is TRBJ2-3, the V gene TRBV9, with 10 bases that match TRBD2. CDR1 is SGDLS and CDR2 is YYNGEE in the germline V gene. CDR3 size: 18 residues. Trimming took 0 bases from V and 1 from J; bases not matched to a gene: 8. The CDR3 is CASSVGASGGYGTDTQYF. CDR3 DNA sequence: TGTGCCAGCAGCGTAGGGGCTAGCGGGGGTTATGGCACAGATACGCAGTATTTT.

The rearrangement uses TRBV6-5 and TRBJ1-5; tentative D call: TRBD1 (6 bases). CDR1 and CDR2 from the germline V gene are MNHEY and SVGAGI. The V end lost 4 bases, the J end lost 0 bases, and 10 bases lay between the germline ends. There are 15 residues in the CDR3. CDR3 protein: CASSLLGASNQPQHF. CDR3 nucleotide sequence: TGTGCCAGCAGTTTATTGGGGGCTAGCAATCAGCCCCAGCATTTT.

The chain links TRBV28 to TRBJ2-5; 8 nucleotides align to TRBD2. The CDR3 has 18 residues. J gave up 5 bases and V 4 bases, and 18 bases lay outside the gene matches. The germline V gene encodes CDR1 MDHEN and CDR2 SYDVKM. The CDR3 DNA follows: TGTGCCAGCAGTTCCACTTTTTGGGGCGGGGGGACCTCCGAGACCCAGTACTTC. Translation: CASSSTFWGGGTSETQYF.

V is TRBV28 and J is TRBJ2-5; the match to TRBD2 covers 9 bases. The CDR3 has 14 amino acids. The junction had 6 bases not matched to a gene; V was cut back by 6 bases and J by 4 bases. Germline CDR1 reads MDHEN; CDR2 reads SYDVKM. This chain's CDR3 is CASRAGGSPETQYF. CDR3 nucleotide sequence: TGTGCCAGCAGAGCGGGGGGCTCCCCAGAGACCCAGTACTTC.

The rearrangement links TRBV14 to TRBJ1-4, with D unclear. Germline V lookup: CDR1 SGHDN, CDR2 FVKESK. The CDR3 is 17 residues long. Trimming took off 0 bases at V and 4 bases at J, with 15 bases between the two ends. The CDR3 nucleotides are TGTGCCAGCAGCCAAGATTCACGAGGACGGCATAATGAAAAACTGTTTTTT. Its translation: CASSQDSRGRHNEKLFF.

The chain recombines TRBV2 with TRBJ2-4, with D possibly TRBD1 on 5 matching bases. V was cut by 5 bases and J by 0 bases, with 14 bases left in between. Germline-derived CDR1 and CDR2 are SNHLY and FYNNEI. This CDR3 has 16 amino acids. The chain's CDR3 is CASSSLGDVAKNIQYF. CDR3 DNA sequence: TGTGCCAGCAGTTCCCTAGGGGATGTAGCCAAAAACATTCAGTACTTC.